The TCR beta chain described here comes from a study of cytomegalovirus exposure and HLA in healthy donors. Study as a whole: As an earlier analysis found, 150 million to 200 million T cells yielded over 95 million unique TCR beta sequences. Among the 398 donors who were genotyped, roughly 85% fell in the genetic ancestry cluster that is associated with self-reported Caucasian donors. Regarding the study as a whole: Presence/absence analyses supposed approximately even sequencing depth among donors. Evidence from a later analysis indicated that most CMV-associated TCR beta chains looked HLA-restricted.

The CDR3 runs 13 residues. CDR1 is MGHDK, CDR2 SYGVNS, per germline. V gave up 7 bases and J gave up 1 base, with 10 bases separating them. To note about this clone: Its antigen is unknown.

The PCR used 60 Vbeta and 13 Jbeta primers. Sequencing was performed with immunoSEQ multiplex PCR; in TCRdb, only in-frame clones are kept and a portion is missing. There are 60,000 to 75,000 clones in the sample; approximately 75% occur only once, and about 12% lies in the top ten. This clonotype was obtained from a woman aged 40 to 50 in good health and CMV-seropositive. Sequencing was done on a sample of PBMCs. The V and J genes are TRBV25-1 and TRBJ1-1; D is unclear. DNA of the CDR3: TGTGCCAGCACCAAAACAGCGAACACTGAAGCTTTCTTT. This codes for CASTKTANTEAFF.